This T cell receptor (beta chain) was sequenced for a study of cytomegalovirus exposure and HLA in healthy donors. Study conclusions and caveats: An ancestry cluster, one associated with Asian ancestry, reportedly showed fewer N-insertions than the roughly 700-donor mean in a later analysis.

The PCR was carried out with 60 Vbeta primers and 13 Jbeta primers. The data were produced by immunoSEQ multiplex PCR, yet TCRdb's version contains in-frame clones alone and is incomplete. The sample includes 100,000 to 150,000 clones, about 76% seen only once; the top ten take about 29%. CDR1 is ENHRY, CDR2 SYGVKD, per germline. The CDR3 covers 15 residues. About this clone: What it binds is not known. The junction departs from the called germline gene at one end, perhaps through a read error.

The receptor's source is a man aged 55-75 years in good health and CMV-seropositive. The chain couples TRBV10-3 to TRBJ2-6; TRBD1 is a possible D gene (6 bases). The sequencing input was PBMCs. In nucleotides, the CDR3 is TGTGCCATCGCAAAACAGGGAGCTGGGGCCAACGGCCTGACTTTC. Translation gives CAIAKQGAGANGLTF.